This T cell receptor beta chain was recorded in a study of T cell responses to AZD1222 COVID-19 vaccine. The V gene lost 3 bases and the J gene lost 5 bases, with 5 bases spanning the gap. The CDR3 covers 12 residues. Germline V gives CDR1 LNHDA, CDR2 SQIVND (reference sequence). Regarding the study as a whole: Clonal diversity was possibly underestimated, and the donors were mostly white British, with more females. Baseline serostatus was positive in only a handful of AZD1222 recipients. Spike as a whole was targeted by vaccine-associated CD4 TCRs, dominant at 160-218 and 743-854. Nearly half of unique spike-specific TCRs reportedly avoided B.1.351 and B.1.1.7 mutated regions.

Assay used: immunoSEQ multiplex PCR; TCRdb lists only in-frame clones, some missing. The sample has fewer than 45,000 clones; around 90% are singletons. On this clone itself: Its antigen is currently unknown.

The source was peripheral blood, collected on day 0 of AZD1222 vaccination. The sequence was collected from an adult in good health. The rearrangement uses TRBV19 and TRBJ1-5; D call uncertain. The CDR3 coding sequence is TGTGCCAGTAGTATTTCGGATCAGCCCCAGCATTTT. This codes for CASSISDQPQHF.